These 6 T cell receptor beta chains share one sample of origin, sequenced in a study of radiation and T cells in renal cell carcinoma. Using immunoSEQ multiplex PCR, the repertoire was profiled, and TCRdb retains in-frame clones only, with some absent. The table includes tens of thousands of clones, just under 85% detected once. Stated time point: blood 4 weeks post-SBRT, at nephrectomy. Treatment denoted: 15 Gy SBRT to primary tumor, nephrectomy 4 weeks later. Sequenced here: blood, sampled from a patient whose treatment included radiotherapy and nephrectomy. The receptors were gathered from a man aged 50-60 years with renal cell carcinoma.

The rearrangement links TRBV5-4 to TRBJ1-2; perhaps TRBD1 as D (6 bases). The germline gives CDR1 SGHNT, CDR2 YYREEE (reference sequence). The CDR3 is made up of 13 amino acids. The V end was cut by 0 bases, the J end by 6 bases, with 9 bases between. CDR3 sequence: CASSLAGVNGYTF. The CDR3 DNA sequence: TGTGCCAGCAGCTTGGCAGGGGTGAATGGCTACACCTTC.

This clone was picked up one time. J is TRBJ2-5 and V is TRBV7-9, with D possibly being TRBD2 (6 bases). This CDR3 is built from 15 residues. Germline V gives CDR1 SEHNR, CDR2 FQNEAQ (reference sequence). V gave up 3 bases and J gave up 3 bases, with 14 bases separating them. The CDR3 is CASSFRGSREETQYF. The CDR3 DNA is TGTGCCAGCAGCTTTCGGGGGTCGCGGGAAGAGACCCAGTACTTC.

This rearrangement joins TRBV5-1 to TRBJ1-2; 9 positions agree with TRBD1. The J segment lost 6 bases and the V segment lost 0 bases, leaving 12 bases of the junction unmatched. The CDR3 is 17 residues long. Germline V gene lookup returns CDR1 SGHRS and CDR2 YFSETQ. CDR3: CASSLAKIGQGRHGYTF. The CDR3 coding sequence is TGCGCCAGCAGCTTGGCGAAAATAGGACAGGGGCGACATGGCTACACCTTC.

Concerning this clone itself: An end of the junction differs from the germline gene, which may be a read error. J is TRBJ1-1 and V is TRBV7-9, with D unclear. The germline V gene has CDR1 SEHNR and CDR2 FQNEAQ (reference sequence). CDR3 length equals 12 residues. The CDR3 DNA sequence: TGTGCCAGCAGCTTAGCGAACGCTGAAGCTTTCTTT. Translated, it gives CASSLANAEAFF.

This clone was seen a handful of times. The rearrangement uses TRBV6-5 and TRBJ1-1; maybe TRBD1 (6 bases). The V gene lost 7 bases and the J gene lost 6 bases, with 18 bases spanning the gap. The CDR3 totals 14 residues. Germline V gene data show CDR1 as MNHEY and CDR2 as SVGAGI. This CDR3 reads CASNLQGLGAEAFF. The DNA of the CDR3 is TGTGCCAGCAACTTACAGGGATTGGGGGCTGAAGCTTTCTTT.

The V gene is TRBV6-5, the J gene TRBJ1-2; D not certain. The CDR3 is 12 residues long. Germline assignment: CDR1 MNHEY and CDR2 SVGAGI. The ends were cut back, 5 bases at V and 0 bases at J, with 4 bases in the middle. This CDR3 is CASSPSNYGYTF. Written as DNA, the CDR3 is TGTGCCAGCAGTCCATCTAACTATGGCTACACCTTC.